A selection of T cell receptor beta chains follows, all from one sample in a study of cytomegalovirus exposure and HLA in healthy donors. Assay: immunoSEQ multiplex PCR; the TCRdb copy retains only in-frame clones and omits some. The sample includes approximately 75,000 clones, roughly four fifths of them seen just once. Sequencing was done on a sample of PBMCs. These receptors originate from a woman aged 60-70 years in good health and CMV-seropositive. Both conserved end residues are part of each CDR3. D genes are given only for firm matches. Size values are once, few and many counts, or a class for expanded clones, and some rows have none.

TRBV6-1,TRBJ2-3,-,-,TGTGCCAGCAGTGAAGAAAGTCCCCTCGGACAGCTAACAGATACGCAGTATTTT,CASSEESPLGQLTDTQYF
TRBV19,TRBJ2-3,-,TRBD2,TGTGCCAGTAGTACGTCCCGACTAGCGGAAAGAAATACGCAGTATTTT,CASSTSRLAERNTQYF
TRBV6-5,TRBJ2-7,few,-,TGTGCCAGCAGCAGTATGTACGAGCAGTACTTC,CASSSMYEQYF
TRBV5-6,TRBJ1-6,-,-,TGTGCCAGCAGTTCGGGGGGGGTACCCTATAATTCACCCCTCCACTTT,CASSSGGVPYNSPLHF
TRBV7-9,TRBJ2-1,-,-,TGTGCCTTTCCCCGAGGGGGAAGCAATGAGCAGTTCTTC,CAFPRGGSNEQFF
TRBV30,TRBJ2-2,-,TRBD2,TGTGCCTGGAGTGTAAGACTAGCGGGAAACACCGGGGAGCTGTTTTTT,CAWSVRLAGNTGELFF
TRBV18,TRBJ2-5,-,-,TGTGCCAGCTCACCGGGGGGTCAAGAGACCCAGTACTTC,CASSPGGQETQYF
TRBV7-9,TRBJ1-2,-,-,TGTGCCAGCAGCTTTACACCCGGGTATGGCTACACCTTC,CASSFTPGYGYTF
TRBV30,TRBJ2-2,-,-,TGTGCCTGGAGTAGTCCGGTCGAGACCGGGGAGCTGTTTTTT,CAWSSPVETGELFF
TRBV28,TRBJ1-2,-,-,TGTGCCAGCAGTTTAGGGCAGAACTATGGCTACACCTTC,CASSLGQNYGYTF
TRBV11-2,TRBJ1-1,once,-,TGTGCCAGCAGTCTGGGAGGAGGTCCATCTTTCTTT,CASSLGGGPSFF
TRBV13,TRBJ2-1,few,-,TGTGCCAGCAGCCTTTACAATGAGCAGTTCTTC,CASSLYNEQFF
TRBV30,TRBJ2-3,-,TRBD2,TGTGCCTGGAGTGGTTGGGGGGGGATTACGCAGTATTTT,CAWSGWGGITQYF
TRBV15,TRBJ1-1,-,-,TGTGCCACCAGCAGGTCGGTGAACACTGAAGCTTTCTTT,CATSRSVNTEAFF
TRBV5-1,TRBJ2-5,-,TRBD2,TGCGCCAGCAGCCCCCGCGGCGGGGGAGAGACCCAGTACTTC,CASSPRGGGETQYF
TRBV30,TRBJ2-7,-,-,TGTGCCTGGAGTGTAGCACAGGTTGCCTACGAGCAGTACTTC,CAWSVAQVAYEQYF
TRBV6-5,TRBJ2-7,few,-,TGTGCCAGCAGACAAAGGCGGGGAGGCTCCGAGCAGTACTTC,CASRQRRGGSEQYF
TRBV6-1,TRBJ1-6,-,-,TGTGCCAGTTCGGACGGGGGGGTTTATAATTCACCCCTCCACTTT,CASSDGGVYNSPLHF
TRBV2,TRBJ1-5,-,-,TGTGCCAGCAGTGAAGCGCTTCGGGTGCCCCAGCATTTT,CASSEALRVPQHF
TRBV19,TRBJ2-7,-,-,TGTGCCAGTAGTATAGTCTGGCAGGGGGAGCAGTACTTC,CASSIVWQGEQYF
TRBV4-1,TRBJ1-5,-,-,TGCGCCAGCAGCCAAAGCCCGCACCTCACTCAGCCCCAGCATTTT,CASSQSPHLTQPQHF
TRBV7-9,TRBJ2-3,-,TRBD1,TGTGCCAGCAGCTCCCAACCAGGACAGGGGAAAGATACGCAGTATTTT,CASSSQPGQGKDTQYF
TRBV11-2,TRBJ2-5,-,-,TGTGCCAGCAGCTTAGGTCCGGCCCAGTACTTC,CASSLGPAQYF
TRBV10-1,TRBJ2-1,-,-,TGCGCCAGCAGTGAGGACCTTCCGAGCGGTTCCTACAATGAGCAGTTCTTC,CASSEDLPSGSYNEQFF
TRBV11-2,TRBJ2-7,-,-,TGTGCCAGCAGCTCGCAGGGAGGAGGAGAGCAGTACTTC,CASSSQGGGEQYF
TRBV14,TRBJ2-1,-,-,TGTGCCAGCAGCCGTGGCGGGTACAATGAGCAGTTCTTC,CASSRGGYNEQFF
TRBV19,TRBJ1-5,-,-,TGTGCCAGTAGCCTATCACAGGTGTGGCAGCCCCAGCATTTT,CASSLSQVWQPQHF
TRBV10-3,TRBJ1-6,-,TRBD1,TGTGCCATCAGTGAGCGCAGGGGGGATTCACCCCTCCACTTT,CAISERRGDSPLHF
TRBV19,TRBJ1-5,-,-,TGTGCCAGTAGTATAGACAGGGACAATCAGCCCCAGCATTTT,CASSIDRDNQPQHF
TRBV9,TRBJ1-1,-,-,TGTGCCAGCAGCGTAGCAGTCCGCACTGAAGCTTTCTTT,CASSVAVRTEAFF
TRBV19,TRBJ2-2,few,-,TGTGCCAGTAGTGGAGGGAGCTGGGAGCTGTTTTTT,CASSGGSWELFF
TRBV6-5,TRBJ1-4,-,-,TGTGCCAGCAGTTACTCGGGCGTCAGTAATGAAAAACTGTTTTTT,CASSYSGVSNEKLFF
TRBV11-2,TRBJ2-7,-,-,TGTGCCAGCAGCTTAGTCGCGAGGAGTTTCGACGAGCAGTACTTC,CASSLVARSFDEQYF
TRBV13,TRBJ1-3,-,-,TGTGCCAGCAGCTTACTAGGAAACACCATATATTTT,CASSLLGNTIYF
TRBV5-1,TRBJ1-1,-,-,TGCGCCAGCAGCTTGGAGGTACAGACTGAAGCTTTCTTT,CASSLEVQTEAFF
TRBV11-2,TRBJ2-3,-,-,TGTGCCAGCAGCCCGAGCACAGATACGCAGTATTTT,CASSPSTDTQYF
TRBV5-4,TRBJ1-4,-,-,TGTGCCAGCAGCTCCTACAAGGGGGCTAATGAAAAACTGTTTTTT,CASSSYKGANEKLFF
TRBV7-9,TRBJ1-2,-,TRBD1,TGTGCCAGCAGCTTAAAGGGGACAGGAGGAGGCTACACCTTC,CASSLKGTGGGYTF
TRBV5-1,TRBJ1-1,-,-,TGCGCCAGCAGCTTCGGACAGAACACTGAAGCTTTCTTT,CASSFGQNTEAFF
TRBV6-5,TRBJ1-4,-,TRBD1,TGTGCCAGCAGTGTACAGGGGGCATTCGGAAAACTGTTTTTT,CASSVQGAFGKLFF
TRBV12-5,TRBJ2-7,-,TRBD1,TGTGCTAGTGGTTTGGTTTCAGGGGGCGAGCAGTACTTC,CASGLVSGGEQYF
TRBV7-9,TRBJ2-7,-,-,TGTGCCAGCAGCTTAGTCAACGGCGAGCAGTACTTC,CASSLVNGEQYF
TRBV7-2,TRBJ1-5,-,-,TGTGCCAGCAGCTACTCCTCCTCCGGACAACGCAATCAGCCCCAGCATTTT,CASSYSSSGQRNQPQHF
TRBV30,TRBJ1-2,-,-,TGTGCCTGGAGTGCCCCTGGGGGGGTCTATGGCTACACCTTC,CAWSAPGGVYGYTF
TRBV9,TRBJ2-5,-,-,TGTGCCAGCAGCGTATCGGAATTCGACAGGCAAGAGACCCAGTACTTC,CASSVSEFDRQETQYF
TRBV6-5,TRBJ2-3,-,-,TGTGCCAGCAGTTATTTCGGGTTTTCTAGCACAGATACGCAGTATTTT,CASSYFGFSSTDTQYF
TRBV21-1,TRBJ1-1,once,-,TGTGCCAGCAGCAAAGAGGAGGTCTCTCACACTTACACTGAAGCTTTCTTT,CASSKEEVSHTYTEAFF
TRBV9,TRBJ2-7,-,TRBD2,TGTGCCAGCAGCGAGAGGGGACTAGCGGCTACCTACGAGCAGTACTTC,CASSERGLAATYEQYF
TRBV27,TRBJ2-1,-,TRBD2,TGTGCCAGCAGTTTATCGGGACTAGCGGGACGGGTTGGCTACAATGAGCAGTTCTTC,CASSLSGLAGRVGYNEQFF
TRBV4-1,TRBJ1-1,few,-,TGCGCCAGCAGCCATGGGGAGCAGACCTTGAACACTGAAGCTTTCTTT,CASSHGEQTLNTEAFF
TRBV9,TRBJ1-1,-,TRBD1,TGTGCCAGCAGCCCGCGACAGGGATATGCTGAAGCTTTCTTT,CASSPRQGYAEAFF